Sequencing of this T cell receptor (beta chain) was carried out in a study of CD8+ T cells in alopecia areata. This clone came up a few times. RNA, once extracted, was reverse transcribed into cDNA for use as the sequencing template. The protocol was immunoSEQ multiplex PCR, while the TCRdb copy is restricted to in-frame clones and leaves out a portion. The sample lists some 220,000 clones; about three fifths were seen once. Treatment of the sample: oral pan-JAK inhibitor, 5-10 mg twice daily. V was pared by 1 base and J by 1 base, with 2 bases of the junction left unmatched. CDR1 is SGHDN and CDR2 is FVKESK in the germline V gene. The CDR3 length is 15 residues.

The sample here was CD4+ T cells sorted from blood, taken at week 4, from a patient treated with tofacitinib. The V and J genes are TRBV14 and TRBJ2-3; TRBD2 matches at 7 bases. The source of this sequence is a human donor with alopecia areata. The CDR3 protein is CASSQGLAGTDTQYF. CDR3 sequence (DNA): TGTGCCAGCAGCCAAGGGCTAGCGGGCACAGATACGCAGTATTTT.